Sequencing of this T cell receptor beta chain was carried out in a study of T cell clonotyping in hematopoietic cell transplantation. The time point denotes: recipient sample about 28 days before transplant, after cytoreduction. Study-wide points: Cells were unsorted, so CD4 and CD8 contributions were not separated. Recipient TCR diversity dropped after transplant; expanded clonotypes rose from day 30 to 180. Broader posttransplant TCR repertoire diversity was predicted by graft donor and pretransplant recipient Inverse Simpson Index values.

Sequencing was performed with immunoSEQ multiplex PCR; in TCRdb, only in-frame clones are kept and a portion is missing. The data contain around 5,400 clones, around 84% of them singletons. In regard to this clone: Its antigen is not known.

J was trimmed by 3 bases and V by 2 bases; bases with no gene match: 11. Germline CDR1 and CDR2: SEHNR and FQNEAQ (reference sequence). CDR3 size: 17 residues. The sample was peripheral blood mononuclear cells, taken before stem cell transplant. This chain joins TRBV7-9 and TRBJ2-3; TRBD2 agrees at 7 bases. The clonotype comes from a woman aged 50 to 60 with acute myeloid leukemia. Some clones in this sample may be carry-over from other donors' samples. The CDR3 region has the DNA TGTGCCAGCAGCTTATTTGTGGGAGGGCCGTTTACAGATACGCAGTATTTT. It yields the protein CASSLFVGGPFTDTQYF.